The rows below give T cell receptor beta chains drawn from one sample of a study of OX40 agonist ivuxolimab in advanced cancers. Here immunoSEQ multiplex PCR was the method, and the copy in TCRdb shows in-frame clones only, minus some. The sample lists more than 9,000 clones, 69% occurring once. The sample here was CD4+ or CD8+ T cells sorted from blood, taken in a trial of the OX40 agonist ivuxolimab. These receptors all come from an adult with an advanced solid tumor such as melanoma, head and neck, liver or kidney cancer. CDR3s include the opening cysteine and the closing phenylalanine or tryptophan. A D gene is named only where the DNA matches it firmly. Not all rows give a size; the values are once, few, many and, for expanded clones, a class.

d_call,v_call,j_call,clone_size,cdr3_aa,cdr3_nt
-,TRBV15,TRBJ2-5,-,CATSRVTSQETQYF,TGTGCCACCAGCAGAGTGACTAGCCAAGAGACCCAGTACTTC
-,TRBV5-1,TRBJ2-3,-,CASSGGLSLRADTQYF,TGCGCCAGCAGCGGAGGACTATCCCTTCGGGCAGATACGCAGTATTTT
-,TRBV5-1,TRBJ2-7,-,CASSLARGGEQYF,TGCGCCAGCAGCTTGGCGAGGGGAGGCGAGCAGTACTTC
TRBD2,TRBV7-9,TRBJ2-5,-,CASSLALGLAEETQYF,TGTGCCAGCAGCTTAGCCCTGGGACTAGCGGAAGAGACCCAGTACTTC
-,TRBV5-4,TRBJ1-1,once,CASTTTGRTEAFF,TGTGCCAGCACTACCACAGGGAGAACTGAAGCTTTCTTT
-,TRBV11-2,TRBJ2-2,-,CASSDGSWGTGELFF,TGTGCCAGCAGCGACGGATCCTGGGGAACCGGGGAGCTGTTTTTT
-,TRBV5-1,TRBJ2-2,once,CASSLESAAGELFF,TGCGCCAGCAGCTTGGAGTCGGCGGCCGGGGAGCTGTTTTTT
TRBD2,TRBV28,TRBJ2-1,-,CASSSGLAAYNEQFF,TGTGCCAGCAGTTCGGGACTAGCGGCCTACAATGAGCAGTTCTTC
-,TRBV27,TRBJ2-1,-,CASSLGLNNEQFF,TGTGCCAGCAGTCTCGGACTGAACAATGAGCAGTTCTTC
TRBD2,TRBV11-2,TRBJ2-7,-,CASSLSGEVAGSYEQYF,TGTGCCAGCAGCCTTAGCGGGGAGGTGGCGGGGAGTTACGAGCAGTACTTC
-,TRBV4-1,TRBJ2-5,-,CASSQGFRTGKETQYF,TGCGCCAGCAGCCAAGGGTTCAGGACGGGAAAAGAGACCCAGTACTTC
TRBD1,TRBV7-9,TRBJ2-5,-,CASSLRDRVLETQYF,TGTGCCAGCAGCCTACGGGACAGGGTTTTAGAGACCCAGTACTTC
-,TRBV6-6,TRBJ2-1,-,CASSFLQWDEQFF,TGTGCCAGCAGTTTTCTCCAGTGGGATGAGCAGTTCTTC
TRBD1,TRBV6-1,TRBJ1-4,-,CASSDQGAAELFF,TGTGCCAGCAGTGATCAGGGGGCGGCGGAACTGTTTTTT
TRBD1,TRBV5-1,TRBJ1-1,-,CASSLTGTTEAFF,TGCGCCAGCAGCCTGACAGGGACCACTGAAGCTTTCTTT
-,TRBV15,TRBJ1-1,once,CATSPWGNTEAFF,TGTGCCACCTCCCCGTGGGGAAACACTGAAGCTTTCTTT
-,TRBV27,TRBJ2-1,-,CASSLVYGTVDEQFF,TGTGCCAGCAGTTTAGTGTACGGAACTGTCGATGAGCAGTTCTTC
-,TRBV4-2,TRBJ2-3,-,CASSQFKDTQYF,TGTGCCAGCAGCCAATTTAAAGATACGCAGTATTTT
-,TRBV15,TRBJ1-5,-,CATSRDQGRGQPQHF,TGTGCCACCAGCAGAGATCAGGGGAGGGGTCAGCCCCAGCATTTT
-,TRBV7-9,TRBJ2-7,-,CASSTGLDEQYF,TGTGCCAGCAGCACAGGTTTGGACGAGCAGTACTTC
TRBD1,TRBV18,TRBJ2-6,few,CASSRQGQALSGANVLTF,TGTGCCAGCTCCCGACAGGGACAGGCTCTCTCTGGGGCCAACGTCCTGACTTTC
-,TRBV6-5,TRBJ2-5,-,CASSYSSSQETQYF,TGTGCCAGCAGTTACTCATCCAGTCAAGAGACCCAGTACTTC
-,TRBV27,TRBJ2-7,-,CASSPPGASYEQYF,TGTGCCAGCAGTCCCCCAGGGGCCTCCTACGAGCAGTACTTC
TRBD1,TRBV10-3,TRBJ2-3,-,CAISESLGTGALDTQYF,TGTGCCATCAGTGAGTCGCTTGGGACAGGGGCATTAGATACGCAGTATTTT
-,TRBV6-6,TRBJ1-5,large,CASSYFGGSNQPQHF,TGTGCCAGCAGTTACTTTGGGGGTAGCAATCAGCCCCAGCATTTT
-,TRBV27,TRBJ2-1,-,CASSMTVYNEQFF,TGTGCCAGCAGTATGACGGTTTACAATGAGCAGTTCTTC
-,TRBV28,TRBJ2-2,-,CASSFVVTGELFF,TGTGCCAGCAGTTTCGTTGTCACCGGGGAGCTGTTTTTT
-,TRBV28,TRBJ2-7,once,CASSFDVGSPYEQYF,TGTGCCAGCAGTTTTGACGTAGGTAGCCCCTACGAGCAGTACTTC
-,TRBV10-3,TRBJ2-2,few,CAISRSGQVLGELFF,TGTGCCATCAGCAGATCCGGGCAGGTCCTCGGGGAGCTGTTTTTT
-,TRBV19,TRBJ2-3,-,CASSIGVFTDTQYF,TGTGCCAGTAGTATTGGCGTTTTCACAGATACGCAGTATTTT
-,TRBV28,TRBJ2-7,-,CASSPLQRATPYEQYF,TGTGCCAGCAGTCCCTTACAACGGGCCACCCCCTACGAGCAGTACTTC
-,TRBV6-4,TRBJ2-5,medium-sized,CASSDRVGETQYF,TGTGCCAGCAGTGACAGGGTGGGAGAGACCCAGTACTTC
-,TRBV4-3,TRBJ1-2,few,CASSQDRTEYGYTF,TGCGCCAGCAGCCAAGATCGGACGGAATATGGCTACACCTTC
-,TRBV21-1,TRBJ1-4,-,CASSTVYLDRGEGEKLFF,TGTGCCAGCAGCACCGTTTATCTTGACAGGGGCGAAGGTGAAAAACTGTTTTTT
-,TRBV15,TRBJ2-7,-,CATSRDRGSSYEQYF,TGTGCCACCAGCAGAGACAGGGGCAGCTCCTACGAGCAGTACTTC
-,TRBV28,TRBJ2-3,-,CASSLYGTSTDTQYF,TGTGCCAGCAGTTTATACGGGACTAGCACAGATACGCAGTATTTT
TRBD2,TRBV6-5,TRBJ2-5,-,CASSYGAGGSGETQYF,TGTGCCAGCAGTTATGGAGCGGGAGGCTCTGGAGAGACCCAGTACTTC
-,TRBV6-6,TRBJ2-3,-,CASSYGTYTDTQYF,TGTGCCAGCAGTTACGGGACCTACACAGATACGCAGTATTTT
-,TRBV5-4,TRBJ2-5,-,CASSLGASVTGEETQYF,TGTGCCAGCAGCTTGGGGGCTAGTGTAACGGGTGAAGAGACCCAGTACTTC
-,TRBV5-6,TRBJ2-7,-,CASSLSHYADRSSYEQYF,TGTGCCAGCAGCTTGTCGCATTATGCGGACAGAAGCTCCTACGAGCAGTACTTC
TRBD1,TRBV28,TRBJ1-5,once,CASSFLTGNQPQHF,TGTGCCAGCAGTTTCCTGACAGGGAATCAGCCCCAGCATTTT
-,TRBV28,TRBJ2-1,-,CASSPFLAYNEQFF,TGTGCCAGCAGTCCCTTCTTAGCGTACAATGAGCAGTTCTTC
TRBD1,TRBV7-3,TRBJ2-3,-,CASSLGTGAWDTQYF,TGTGCCAGCAGCTTGGGGACAGGGGCTTGGGATACGCAGTATTTT